This T cell receptor beta chain was obtained from a study of cytomegalovirus exposure and HLA in healthy donors. The study, taken as a whole, reports: An analysis done earlier found most TCR beta V segments productive about 90% or about 30% of the time.

On this clone: The target antigen is unknown.

CDR3 size: 14 residues. Germline CDR1 MNHEY, CDR2 SVGAGI. V gave up 9 bases and J gave up 4 bases; unmatched junction bases: 9. Primers included in the PCR were 60 Vbeta and 13 Jbeta primers. Clones were read by immunoSEQ multiplex PCR, and TCRdb kept only the in-frame ones, dropping some. The profile shows under 300,000 clones, about nine tenths of them singletons. Sequenced material: PBMCs. This TCR was sampled from a girl aged 2 to 9 in good health and CMV-seronegative. The chain has TRBV6-5 and TRBJ1-2; 9 bases map to TRBD1. CDR3 protein: CARVSQGALYGYTF. The CDR3 bases are TGTGCCAGGGTTTCACAGGGGGCGCTCTATGGCTACACCTTC.